A selection of T cell receptor beta chains follows, all from one sample in a study of shared T cell receptors in the human thymus. TCRdb's table, derived via immunoSEQ multiplex PCR, lists solely in-frame clones and lacks some. The data contain 630,000 or so clones, around 87% of them singletons. This sample was shared with a second study, whose subject was human thymus T cells.

What was sequenced was thymocytes. Receptor source: a boy under two years old with a congenital heart defect. The CDR3 runs from the conserved cysteine through the conserved F or W. Fields, in order: clone size, D gene, J gene, V gene, CDR3 protein, CDR3 DNA. D genes are given only for firm matches. Size is omitted from some rows. Given values are once, few, many or a class for expanded clones.

>NA|TRBD1|TRBJ1-1|TRBV7-6
CASRPEGAPDTEAFF
TGTGCCAGCAGGCCGGAGGGGGCGCCGGACACTGAAGCTTTCTTT
>NA|TRBD1|TRBJ2-5|TRBV5-1
CASSSGTGEEETQYF
TGCGCCAGCAGCTCCGGGACAGGGGAAGAAGAGACCCAGTACTTC
>few|NA|TRBJ2-2|TRBV5-4
CASSPFGDGELFF
TGTGCCAGCAGCCCATTCGGGGACGGGGAGCTGTTTTTT
>once|NA|TRBJ2-2|TRBV7-9
CASSVKSIATGELFF
TGTGCCAGCAGCGTTAAGTCGATAGCCACCGGGGAGCTGTTTTTT
>NA|NA|TRBJ2-2|TRBV28
CASTLGGLHGELFF
TGTGCCAGCACCTTAGGGGGTTTACACGGGGAGCTGTTTTTT
>once|NA|TRBJ2-2|TRBV29-1
CSVRGRYTGELFF
TGCAGCGTCCGAGGCCGTTACACCGGGGAGCTGTTTTTT
>NA|NA|TRBJ2-7|TRBV6-1
CASSDLLVFLSYEQYF
TGTGCCAGCAGTGATCTGCTAGTTTTCCTCTCCTACGAGCAGTACTTC
>NA|TRBD1|TRBJ2-3|TRBV5-6
CASSLGQERTDTQYF
TGTGCCAGCAGCCTCGGACAGGAAAGGACAGATACGCAGTATTTT
>NA|NA|TRBJ2-1|TRBV6-5
CASSYSLPIETNEQFF
TGTGCCAGCAGTTACTCACTACCTATAGAAACCAATGAGCAGTTCTTC
>few|NA|TRBJ1-4|TRBV7-9
CASSLVRTTNEKLFF
TGTGCCAGCAGCTTAGTGAGGACAACTAATGAAAAACTGTTTTTT
>NA|TRBD2|TRBJ2-3|TRBV5-1
CASSLYREGLYGTDTQYF
TGCGCCAGCAGCTTGTACCGGGAGGGCCTCTACGGCACAGATACGCAGTATTTT
>NA|NA|TRBJ1-6|TRBV5-4
CASSRWGGRIHSPLHF
TGTGCCAGCAGCCGCTGGGGGGGGAGGATCCATTCACCCCTCCACTTT
>few|TRBD1|TRBJ1-4|TRBV19
CAKVGTGDSNEKLFF
TGTGCCAAGGTCGGGACAGGGGATTCTAATGAAAAACTGTTTTTT
>NA|NA|TRBJ1-2|TRBV28
CASSSGTPDDGYTF
TGTGCCAGCAGCTCCGGGACACCGGATGATGGCTACACCTTC
>NA|NA|TRBJ1-2|TRBV9
CASSVTGTYGYTF
TGTGCCAGCAGCGTAACAGGGACCTATGGCTACACCTTC
>NA|NA|TRBJ2-7|TRBV6-6
CASSYSFESSYEQYF
TGTGCCAGCAGTTACTCGTTTGAGAGCTCCTACGAGCAGTACTTC
>NA|NA|TRBJ1-1|TRBV6-6
CASSYTEQGTEAFF
TGTGCCAGCAGTTACACAGAACAGGGAACTGAAGCTTTCTTT
>NA|TRBD1|TRBJ1-3|TRBV28
CASSSHPGDRHSGNTIYF
TGTGCCAGCAGTTCTCACCCTGGGGACAGACACTCTGGAAACACCATATATTTT
>NA|NA|TRBJ2-7|TRBV5-6
CASSPTGTRPTYEQYF
TGTGCCAGCAGCCCGACGGGGACACGGCCCACCTACGAGCAGTACTTC
>NA|TRBD2|TRBJ2-1|TRBV27
CASSLSGGRGYNEQFF
TGTGCCAGCAGTTTATCGGGCGGGAGGGGGTACAATGAGCAGTTCTTC
>NA|NA|TRBJ1-3|TRBV19
CASSKTGGGNTIYF
TGTGCCAGTAGTAAGACAGGAGGTGGAAACACCATATATTTT
>NA|TRBD1|TRBJ1-1|TRBV10-2
CASTLRGQPYTEAFF
TGCGCCAGCACGCTTAGGGGGCAGCCTTACACTGAAGCTTTCTTT
>NA|TRBD1|TRBJ1-4|TRBV18
CASSPGTGGEKLFF
TGTGCCAGCTCACCCGGGACAGGGGGCGAAAAACTGTTTTTT
>NA|TRBD2|TRBJ2-2|TRBV28
CASSWRASGRANTGELFF
TGTGCCAGCAGTTGGAGGGCTAGCGGGAGGGCGAACACCGGGGAGCTGTTTTTT
>NA|TRBD1|TRBJ1-1|TRBV9
CASSVGARQGPNTEAFF
TGTGCCAGCAGCGTAGGAGCGAGACAGGGGCCAAACACTGAAGCTTTCTTT
>once|NA|TRBJ2-4|TRBV4-3
CASSQSVQDRVTIAKNIQYF
TGCGCCAGCAGCCAATCGGTCCAAGACAGAGTTACTATAGCCAAAAACATTCAGTACTTC
>NA|TRBD1|TRBJ2-2|TRBV5-8
CASSFPGTANTGELFF
TGTGCCAGCAGCTTCCCCGGGACAGCGAACACCGGGGAGCTGTTTTTT
>NA|NA|TRBJ2-7|TRBV27
CASLTPLEGESYEQYF
TGTGCCAGCCTCACACCGCTAGAGGGGGAGTCCTACGAGCAGTACTTC
>once|TRBD1|TRBJ2-7|TRBV5-1
CASSLTQGPEQYF
TGCGCCAGCAGCTTGACACAGGGGCCCGAGCAGTACTTC
>NA|TRBD1|TRBJ2-7|TRBV18
CASSKNRDRGYEQYF
TGTGCCAGCTCAAAGAACCGGGACAGGGGCTACGAGCAGTACTTC
>NA|NA|TRBJ2-4|TRBV5-1
CASSNPRGHRFAKNIQYF
TGCGCCAGCAGCAACCCTCGGGGACACCGTTTTGCCAAAAACATTCAGTACTTC
>NA|NA|TRBJ2-3|TRBV6-1
CASSEHPAGRDTQYF
TGTGCCAGCAGTGAACATCCGGCAGGAAGGGATACGCAGTATTTT
>NA|NA|TRBJ1-2|TRBV5-6
CASSLAAGKTELNYGYTF
TGTGCCAGCAGCTTGGCCGCAGGAAAAACGGAACTTAACTATGGCTACACCTTC
>NA|NA|TRBJ1-1|TRBV25-1
CASSVRLGANTEAFF
TGTGCCAGCAGTGTAAGACTTGGGGCTAACACTGAAGCTTTCTTT
>once|TRBD1|TRBJ1-1|TRBV5-1
CASSIHRGHDTEAFF
TGCGCCAGCAGCATCCACAGGGGGCACGACACTGAAGCTTTCTTT
>once|TRBD1|TRBJ2-4|TRBV9
CASSESQGDIQYF
TGTGCCAGCAGCGAATCACAGGGGGACATTCAGTACTTC
>NA|NA|TRBJ2-1|TRBV7-9
CASSLGRDLGEQFF
TGTGCCAGCAGCTTGGGGCGGGACTTAGGTGAGCAGTTCTTC
>NA|TRBD1|TRBJ2-7|TRBV7-2
CASSLWTGLAYEQYF
TGTGCCAGCAGCTTGTGGACAGGGCTTGCCTACGAGCAGTACTTC
>NA|TRBD1|TRBJ2-7|TRBV28
CASRPTGVGYEQYF
TGTGCCAGCAGACCGACAGGGGTAGGTTACGAGCAGTACTTC
>few|NA|TRBJ2-7|TRBV5-5
CASSRTEIHEQYF
TGTGCCAGCAGCCGAACAGAAATCCACGAGCAGTACTTC
>once|TRBD1|TRBJ2-7|TRBV7-2
CASSMRQGTYEQYF
TGTGCCAGCAGCATGAGACAGGGAACCTACGAGCAGTACTTC
>NA|TRBD2|TRBJ2-1|TRBV28
CASMGGFRLAGVEQFF
TGTGCCAGCATGGGGGGATTTCGGCTAGCGGGAGTTGAGCAGTTCTTC
>NA|NA|TRBJ2-5|TRBV27
CASSSRKRSQRETQYF
TGTGCCAGCAGTTCTCGGAAAAGGAGTCAGAGGGAGACCCAGTACTTC
>NA|TRBD2|TRBJ2-3|TRBV11-3
CASSPRGGADTQYF
TGTGCCAGCAGCCCGCGGGGGGGCGCAGATACGCAGTATTTT
>NA|NA|TRBJ2-3|TRBV13
CASSPSKETQYF
TGTGCCAGCAGCCCCTCCAAGGAGACGCAGTATTTT
>NA|NA|TRBJ1-6|TRBV28
CASSLHGAGSPLHF
TGTGCCAGCAGTTTACATGGGGCCGGTTCACCCCTCCACTTT
>few|NA|TRBJ2-2|TRBV2
CASSGLGGELFF
TGTGCCAGCAGCGGACTTGGCGGGGAGCTGTTTTTT
>NA|TRBD1|TRBJ1-5|TRBV16
CASSQAGGLGNQPQHF
TGTGCCAGCAGCCAAGCAGGGGGGCTTGGCAATCAGCCCCAGCATTTT
>once|TRBD1|TRBJ1-6|TRBV4-3
CASAGTGRSPLHF
TGCGCCAGCGCCGGGACAGGGCGATCACCCCTCCACTTT